A single sample is the source of the 7 T cell receptor beta chains below, sequenced in a study of blood T cells in healthy people across ages. A second PCR, run for roughly 7 to 12 cycles, used a sample-barcoded 5' primer plus a J-beta primer mix. Each CDR3 protein is one row after TCRdb ran MiXCR on the 5' RACE reads. The sample yields some 1.8 million distinct CDR3 sequences, around 40% seen once. Sequenced input: blood. The receptor source for this set is a human donor in good health.

The genes are TRBV3-1 and TRBJ1-6; possible D gene TRBD1, 5 bases. Trimming took off 3 bases at V and 0 bases at J, with 9 bases between the two ends. The CDR3 has 16 amino acids. Germline V gene data show CDR1 as LGHDT and CDR2 as YNNKEL (reference sequence). CDR3 sequence: CASSHQDNSYNSPLHF. In DNA, the CDR3 is TGTGCCAGCAGCCACCAGGACAACTCCTATAATTCACCCCTCCACTTT.

This clonotype was counted between two and nine times. Germline and junction disagree at one end, which may indicate a read error. The chain links TRBV5-1 to TRBJ2-7, with 8 positions matching TRBD2. Germline loops: CDR1 SGHRS, CDR2 YFSETQ. The CDR3 is made up of 13 amino acids. The CDR3 nucleotides read TGTGCCAGCGGCAGCGGGGGAACCTACGAGCAGTACTTC. Translating gives CASGSGGTYEQYF.

The rearrangement uses TRBV6-1 and TRBJ2-5; 9 bases match TRBD1. CDR1 is MNHNS, CDR2 SASEGT, per germline. The CDR3 sequence is 16 residues long. Trimming took 8 bases from V and 0 from J; bases not matched to a gene: 10. The CDR3 is CASSQKTGGYQETQYF. CDR3 DNA sequence: TGTGCCAGCTCTCAGAAGACAGGGGGATACCAAGAGACCCAGTACTTC.

This clonotype has only a few counts. J is TRBJ2-7 and V is TRBV14; a possible D gene is TRBD1 (5 bases). V lost 1 base and J lost 3, with 13 bases in between. Germline V CDR1 and CDR2: SGHDN, FVKESK. The CDR3 extends over 15 amino acids. CDR3 amino acids: CASSQGPRQNYEQYF. The DNA of the CDR3 is TGTGCCAGCAGCCAAGGCCCACGACAGAACTACGAGCAGTACTTC. Using reference TRBV14 and TRBJ2-7 for the parts outside the CDR3, the full variable domain is EAGVTQFPSHSVIEKGQTVTLRCDPISGHDNLYWYRRVMGKEIKFLLHFVKESKQDESGMPNNRFLAERTGGTYSTLKVQPAELEDSGVYFCASSQGPRQNYEQYFGPGTRLTVT.

The chain combines TRBV4-1 with TRBJ1-5, with D unclear. The CDR3 length is 15 residues. The germline V and J ends were trimmed by 4 bases and 0 bases, with 10 bases remaining between them. The germline V gene encodes CDR1 MGHRA and CDR2 YSYEKL. The chain's CDR3 is CASSRGQFSNQPQHF. CDR3 sequence (DNA): TGCGCCAGCAGCCGCGGGCAGTTTAGCAATCAGCCCCAGCATTTT.

CDR3 in amino acids: CASSRLGTSGGGVETQYF. The CDR3 nucleotides read TGCGCCAGCAGCCGGTTAGGGACTAGCGGGGGCGGCGTCGAGACCCAGTACTTC. This chain uses TRBV4-3 with TRBJ2-5, with 14 bases that match TRBD2. The CDR3 consists of 18 residues. Germline CDR1 and CDR2: LGHNA and YSLEER. The J segment lost 5 bases and the V segment lost 4 bases, leaving 12 bases of the junction unmatched.

This clonotype was found a few times. The gene calls are TRBV24-1 and TRBJ1-2; no clear D gene. CDR1 KGHDR and CDR2 SFDVKD come from the germline V gene. The CDR3 covers 14 residues. The V end was cut by 2 bases, the J end by 11 bases, with 17 bases between. CDR3 sequence reads: CATSDSRSSGWYTF. CDR3 sequence (DNA): TGTGCCACCAGTGATTCTAGGTCTTCCGGTTGGTACACCTTC.